One and the same sample provided the 10 T cell receptor beta chains below, sequenced in a study of blood T cell repertoires in COVID-19. Clones were read by immunoSEQ multiplex PCR, and TCRdb kept only the in-frame ones, dropping some. The table has about 280,000 clones, roughly 85% seen once. Input material: PBMCs or T cells enriched from blood (not recorded which). These receptors were collected from a man between 35 and 55 years old who had been exposed to COVID-19.

This clone was observed a single time. This chain joins TRBV30 and TRBJ2-3; 8 bases line up with TRBD2. CDR3 length: 14 amino acids. Germline assignment: CDR1 GTSNPN and CDR2 SVGIG (reference sequence). Trimming removed 3 bases from V and 8 bases from J; junction bases left unmatched: 10. The CDR3 DNA reads TGTGCCTGGAGCCCCACTAGCGGTCCGGGTACGCAGTATTTT. This translates into CAWSPTSGPGTQYF.

The chain is built from TRBV24-1 and TRBJ1-5; D might be TRBD1 (6 bases). Per the germline V gene, CDR1 is KGHDR and CDR2 is SFDVKD. The CDR3 is made up of 12 amino acids. V was trimmed by 6 bases and J by 12 bases, leaving 14 bases between them. CDR3 DNA: TGTGCCACCAGTCGGCAAAGGGGGGGCCAGCATTTT. Amino acid sequence: CATSRQRGGQHF.

The rearrangement joins TRBV12-3 or TRBV12-4 to TRBJ1-1; no reliable D call. V lost 3 bases and J 1 base, leaving 6 bases between the germline ends. This CDR3 has 13 residues. As DNA, the CDR3 is TGTGCCAGCAGTTTCGCAGGGAACACTGAAGCTTTCTTT. Translating gives CASSFAGNTEAFF.

The rearrangement links TRBV5-5 to TRBJ1-1; the match to TRBD1 covers 8 bases. V was clipped by 5 bases and J by 0 bases; unmatched bases: 6. The CDR3 contains 15 residues. Germline CDR1 is SGHKS and CDR2 is YYEKEE (reference sequence). The CDR3 sequence: CASRPGGIVNTEAFF. The CDR3 bases are TGTGCCAGCAGACCAGGGGGCATAGTGAACACTGAAGCTTTCTTT.

The chain employs TRBV12-3 or TRBV12-4 and TRBJ1-3; no firm D call. CDR3 size: 12 residues. V was clipped by 5 bases and J by 4 bases, with 6 bases between them. CDR3 region: CASSRGGNTIYF. In nucleotides, the CDR3 is TGTGCCAGCAGTCGCGGGGGAAACACCATATATTTT.

The chain combines TRBV19 with TRBJ2-1, with TRBD2 identical over 11 bases. Looked up from germline, CDR1 is LNHDA and CDR2 is SQIVND (reference sequence). The V segment lost 8 bases and the J segment 7 bases; nucleotides outside the gene matches: 7. This CDR3 contains 14 residues. The CDR3 DNA sequence: TGTGCCAGTGACCTAGCGGGGGGTCAGAATGAGCAGTTCTTC. The encoded protein is CASDLAGGQNEQFF.

The sample holds one count of this clone. The J gene is TRBJ2-3, the V gene TRBV9; 15 positions match TRBD2. Trimming at V came to 4 bases and at J to 6 bases, leaving 6 bases not matched to a gene. The germline gives CDR1 SGDLS, CDR2 YYNGEE. This CDR3 is 16 amino acids long. As DNA, the CDR3 is TGTGCCAGCAGCCCGACGGGACTAGCGGGGGGCGATACGCAGTATTTT. Protein sequence: CASSPTGLAGGDTQYF.

This chain joins TRBV2 and TRBJ1-6; 8 bases fit TRBD1. CDR1 and CDR2 (germline): SNHLY, FYNNEI. The trim removed 5 bases at V and 9 bases at J, leaving 6 bases unmatched. This CDR3 contains 14 residues. The CDR3 protein is CASSYRGYVSPLHF. CDR3 in DNA: TGTGCCAGCAGTTACAGGGGGTATGTTTCACCCCTCCACTTT.

V usage is TRBV7-2 and J usage is TRBJ2-6, with D unclear. Germline V lookup: CDR1 SGHTA, CDR2 FQGNSA. This CDR3 has 16 amino acids. Trimming took off 4 bases at V and 2 bases at J, with 12 bases between the two ends. The CDR3: CASSSRSTPGANVLTF. CDR3 DNA sequence: TGTGCCAGCAGCTCGCGATCAACTCCTGGGGCCAACGTCCTGACTTTC.

A few counts support this clone. This chain uses TRBV5-1 with TRBJ2-1, with a tentative D call TRBD2 (5 bases). This CDR3 has 14 residues. Germline CDR1 reads SGHRS; CDR2 reads YFSETQ. Trimming took off 0 bases at V and 5 bases at J, with 9 bases between the two ends. The CDR3 sequence is CASSLDSGNNEQFF. The CDR3, as DNA: TGCGCCAGCAGCTTGGACAGCGGAAACAATGAGCAGTTCTTC.